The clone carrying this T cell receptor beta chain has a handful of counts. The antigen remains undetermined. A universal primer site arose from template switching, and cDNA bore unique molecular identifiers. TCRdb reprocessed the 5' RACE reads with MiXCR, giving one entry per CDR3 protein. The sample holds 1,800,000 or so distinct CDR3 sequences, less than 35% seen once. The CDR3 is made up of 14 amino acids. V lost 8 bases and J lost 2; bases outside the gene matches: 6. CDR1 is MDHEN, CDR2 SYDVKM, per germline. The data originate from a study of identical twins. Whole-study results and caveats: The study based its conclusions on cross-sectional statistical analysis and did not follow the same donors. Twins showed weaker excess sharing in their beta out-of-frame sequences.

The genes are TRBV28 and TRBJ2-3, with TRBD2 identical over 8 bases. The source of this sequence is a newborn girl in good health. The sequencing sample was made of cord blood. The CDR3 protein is CASGALADTDTQYF. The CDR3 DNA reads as TGTGCCAGCGGTGCACTAGCGGACACAGATACGCAGTATTTT. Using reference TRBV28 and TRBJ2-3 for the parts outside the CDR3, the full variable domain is DVKVTQSSRYLVKRTGEKVFLECVQDMDHENMFWYRQDPGLGLRLIYFSYDVKMKEKGDIPEGYSVSREKKERFSLILESASTNQTSMYLCASGALADTDTQYFGPGTRLTVL.